What follows are 26 T cell receptor beta chains derived from one specimen sequenced in a study of T cell responses to AZD1222 COVID-19 vaccine. TCRdb's copy holds only in-frame clones and misses some; the assay was immunoSEQ multiplex PCR. The sample records some 130,000 clones, about 85% being singletons. Source: peripheral blood, taken on day 0 of AZD1222 vaccination. These TCRs come from an adult in good health.

The CDR3 DNA reads as TGTGCCAGTAGTATAGATCCGTCCGGAGGCCCTAATGAAAAACTGTTTTTT. It is translated as CASSIDPSGGPNEKLFF. The genes are TRBV19 and TRBJ1-4; D remains ambiguous. The CDR3 covers 17 residues. The V end was cut by 0 bases, the J end by 3 bases, with 14 bases between. Looked up from germline, CDR1 is LNHDA and CDR2 is SQIVND (reference sequence).

The chain has TRBV28 and TRBJ1-1; perhaps TRBD1 as D (5 bases). The ends were cut back, 5 bases at V and 7 bases at J, with 11 bases in the middle. Germline CDR1 reads MDHEN; CDR2 reads SYDVKM. The CDR3 totals 12 residues. The CDR3 loop reads CASSTGRVEAFF. The CDR3, as DNA: TGTGCCAGCAGTACGGGACGGGTTGAAGCTTTCTTT.

The V and J genes are TRBV13 and TRBJ2-2; 9 bases are a match to TRBD2. After removal of 5 bases from V and 0 bases from J, the junction contained 13 bases not matched to a gene. The CDR3 has 19 amino acids. The germline CDR1 and CDR2 sequences are PRHDT and FYEKMQ (reference sequence). CDR3 sequence (DNA): TGTGCCAGCAGCCAGAGGCTAGCGGGGACTTTCGCGAACACCGGGGAGCTGTTTTTT. Protein sequence: CASSQRLAGTFANTGELFF.

V is TRBV5-6 and J is TRBJ1-6; D perhaps matches TRBD1 (5 bases). The CDR3 extends over 17 amino acids. Trimming took off 4 bases at V and 4 bases at J, with 18 bases between the two ends. Germline values: CDR1 SGHDT, CDR2 YYEEEE. The CDR3 coding sequence is TGTGCCAGCAGCCCAACACGCCCGGGGGATTATAATTCACCCCTCCACTTT. Amino acid sequence: CASSPTRPGDYNSPLHF.

The gene calls are TRBV19 and TRBJ1-2; D remains ambiguous. CDR1 and CDR2 from the germline V gene are LNHDA and SQIVND (reference sequence). This CDR3 is built from 14 residues. V was clipped by 4 bases and J by 8 bases, with 17 bases between them. The CDR3: CASSTIRPKEGYTF. DNA of the CDR3: TGTGCCAGTAGTACCATCCGACCTAAGGAGGGCTACACCTTC.

The genes are TRBV5-1 and TRBJ1-2, with TRBD1 identical over 9 bases. This CDR3 region has 15 residues. J was trimmed by 4 bases and V by 0 bases; bases with no gene match: 4. CDR1 is SGHRS and CDR2 is YFSETQ in the germline V gene. The DNA for the CDR3 is TGCGCCAGCAGCTTGGAGGGACAGGGTTTCTATGGCTACACCTTC. This codes for CASSLEGQGFYGYTF.

The CDR3 nucleotides read TGTGCCAGCAGTTCCCCGGGACAGGGGCCGGAAGCTTTCTTT. Translating gives CASSSPGQGPEAFF. V gene TRBV6-2 or TRBV6-3 combines with J gene TRBJ1-1; 10 bases match TRBD1. J gave up 8 bases and V 4 bases, and 7 bases lay outside the gene matches. The CDR3 is made up of 14 amino acids. Germline values: CDR1 MNHEY, CDR2 SVGEGT.

The genes are TRBV11-1 and TRBJ2-5, with 7 positions matching TRBD1. The V and J ends lost 5 bases and 5 bases, in that order; junction bases with no gene match: 5. CDR3 size: 13 residues. Germline V gives CDR1 SGHAT, CDR2 FQDESV (reference sequence). CDR3 in DNA: TGTGCCAGCAGCCGGGACAGAGGGGAGACCCAGTACTTC. It codes for CASSRDRGETQYF.

The chain is built from TRBV29-1 and TRBJ1-1; 8 nucleotides agree with TRBD1. The trim removed 5 bases at V and 10 bases at J, leaving 6 bases unmatched. Germline loops: CDR1 SQVTM, CDR2 ANQGSEA. The CDR3 has 11 residues. The CDR3 region is CSVQGARGAFF. The CDR3 DNA is TGCAGCGTTCAGGGGGCGCGGGGAGCTTTCTTT. Together with reference TRBV29-1 and TRBJ1-1, the CDR3 gives the full variable domain: SAVISQKPSRDICQRGTSLTIQCQVDSQVTMMFWYRQQPGQSLTLIATANQGSEATYESGFVIDKFPISRPNLTFSTLTVSNMSPEDSSIYLCSVQGARGAFFGQGTRLTVV.

The gene calls are TRBV27 and TRBJ1-1; D is unclear. The CDR3 is 13 residues long. Trimming stripped 3 bases from V and 2 bases from J, with 7 bases between. Germline assignment: CDR1 MNHEY and CDR2 SMNVEV (reference sequence). The CDR3 protein is CASSFAGNTEAFF. CDR3 DNA sequence: TGTGCCAGCAGTTTCGCAGGAAACACTGAAGCTTTCTTT.

The CDR3, as DNA: TGTGCCAGCAGCCAAAATAGGCCTGAAGAGACCCAGTACTTC. This translates into CASSQNRPEETQYF. The chain uses TRBV3-1 (or the pseudogene TRBV3-2) and TRBJ2-5; D is unclear. The CDR3 runs 14 residues. The germline V gene has CDR1 LGHDT and CDR2 YNNKEL (reference sequence). Trimming took off 2 bases at V and 3 bases at J, with 10 bases between the two ends.

V is TRBV28 and J is TRBJ1-1; 7 positions match TRBD1. Germline lookup yields CDR1 MDHEN and CDR2 SYDVKM. V shed 6 bases, J shed 1 base, and the junction held 5 bases outside the gene matches. This CDR3 has 14 amino acids. CDR3 amino acids: CASSRGDRNTEAFF. CDR3 nucleotide sequence: TGTGCCAGCAGCAGGGGGGACAGGAACACTGAAGCTTTCTTT.

The chain has TRBV19 and TRBJ2-7; D is uncertain. CDR3 size: 13 residues. Germline loops: CDR1 LNHDA, CDR2 SQIVND (reference sequence). Trimming left V 0 bases short and J 6 bases short, with 9 bases between. The CDR3 reads CASSIEGKGEQYF. The CDR3 nucleotides read TGTGCCAGTAGTATAGAAGGAAAAGGCGAGCAGTACTTC.

This CDR3 reads CASSLSGGGPTDTQYF. The CDR3 DNA follows: TGTGCCAGCAGTTTATCAGGCGGGGGGCCCACAGATACGCAGTATTTT. The gene calls are TRBV27 and TRBJ2-3; 8 bases agree with TRBD2. Germline values: CDR1 MNHEY, CDR2 SMNVEV (reference sequence). V gave up 0 bases and J gave up 2 bases; unmatched junction bases: 4. The CDR3 is 16 amino acids.

The chain employs TRBV11-2 and TRBJ2-5; D may be TRBD1 or TRBD2 (5 bases each). Trimming stripped 0 bases from V and 2 bases from J, with 16 bases between. The CDR3 is 17 amino acids. Germline V CDR1 and CDR2: SGHAT, FQNNGV. CDR3 nucleotide sequence: TGTGCCAGCAGCTTAGAAGGGACCCTTCTCATACAAGAGACCCAGTACTTC. It codes for CASSLEGTLLIQETQYF. Looking up the rest from reference TRBV11-2 and TRBJ2-5 gives the full variable domain: EAGVAQSPRYKIIEKRQSVAFWCNPISGHATLYWYQQILGQGPKLLIQFQNNGVVDDSQLPKDRFSAERLKGVDSTLKIQPAKLEDSAVYLCASSLEGTLLIQETQYFGPGTRLLVL.

This clone was seen a single time. V usage is TRBV11-2 and J usage is TRBJ2-7; unclear D gene. This CDR3 is 17 amino acids long. Trimming removed 4 bases at V and 3 bases at J, with 22 bases between. Looked up from germline, CDR1 is SGHAT and CDR2 is FQNNGV. The CDR3 DNA sequence: TGTGCCAGCAGCTCTGCGAGTTTTGGGGTTTATTTCTACGAGCAGTACTTC. Translating it yields CASSSASFGVYFYEQYF.

This clone came up a few times. V gene TRBV18 combines with J gene TRBJ1-5; no clear D. The CDR3 spans 17 residues. Germline CDR1 and CDR2: KGHSH and LQKENI. V lost 2 bases and J 0 bases, leaving 14 bases between the germline ends. The CDR3 reads CASSPSARQNSNQPQHF. As DNA, the CDR3 is TGTGCCAGCTCACCATCAGCTCGGCAGAATAGCAATCAGCCCCAGCATTTT.

The rearrangement links TRBV7-9 to TRBJ2-2, with 7 nucleotides matching TRBD1. V lost 5 bases to trimming and J lost 4 bases; unmatched junction nucleotides: 4. There are 14 residues in the CDR3. CDR1 and CDR2 (germline): SEHNR, FQNEAQ (reference sequence). The CDR3 nucleotides are TGTGCCAGCAGCCCGGGACAGATCACCGGGGAGCTGTTTTTT. The encoded protein is CASSPGQITGELFF.

V is TRBV7-9 and J is TRBJ2-2; D might be TRBD2 (5 bases). CDR1 and CDR2 (germline): SEHNR, FQNEAQ (reference sequence). Between the trimmed V and J ends, which lost 3 bases and 1 base, there was a span of 9 bases. The CDR3 runs to 15 residues. The DNA for the CDR3 is TGTGCCAGCAGCTTGGACTGGCTGAACACCGGGGAGCTGTTTTTT. This codes for CASSLDWLNTGELFF. The whole variable domain, filled in from reference TRBV7-9 and TRBJ2-2, reads DTGVSQNPRHKITKRGQNVTFRCDPISEHNRLYWYRQTLGQGPEFLTYFQNEAQLEKSRLLSDRFSAERPKGSFSTLEIQRTEQGDSAMYLCASSLDWLNTGELFFGEGSRLTVL.

This clone showed up just once. V usage is TRBV7-8 and J usage is TRBJ2-5; D is uncertain. The CDR3 covers 15 residues. V lost 5 bases, J lost 5 bases, and 18 bases lay in between. CDR1 is SGHVS and CDR2 is FQNEAQ in the germline V gene. As DNA, the CDR3 is TGTGCCAGCAGCGGTGGCCGGGCCGGGCTGGAGACCCAGTACTTC. Protein sequence: CASSGGRAGLETQYF.

The rearrangement uses TRBV10-3 and TRBJ1-2, with no clear D. Germline V gene lookup returns CDR1 ENHRY and CDR2 SYGVKD. This CDR3 has 14 amino acids. V lost 0 bases and J 7 bases, leaving 12 bases between the germline ends. Here the CDR3 DNA reads TGTGCCATCAGTGAGTCACTGGTTACCGGTGGCTACACCTTC. It specifies CAISESLVTGGYTF.

The gene calls are TRBV3-1 (or the pseudogene TRBV3-2) and TRBJ2-1; 7 bases are shared with TRBD2. Trimming cost V 4 bases and J 7 bases; bases outside gene matches: 10. The CDR3 extends over 15 amino acids. Germline V gene lookup returns CDR1 LGHDT and CDR2 YNNKEL (reference sequence). In DNA, the CDR3 is TGTGCCAGCAGCCCGGTCCTAGGTAGCGGGAATGAGCAGTTCTTC. As protein: CASSPVLGSGNEQFF.

About this clone: One junction end disagrees with the germline gene, perhaps due to a read error. This rearrangement joins TRBV6-1 to TRBJ1-6; the D is unclear. This CDR3 has 13 amino acids. Germline V gene lookup returns CDR1 MNHNS and CDR2 SASEGT. The CDR3 protein is CASTERQLSPLHF. The CDR3 region has the DNA TGTGCCAGCACTGAACGGCAACTCTCACCCCTCCACTTT.

J is TRBJ1-1 and V is TRBV18; no definite D call. CDR3 length equals 14 residues. CDR1 is KGHSH, CDR2 LQKENI, per germline. V was cut by 3 bases and J by 1 base, with 9 bases left in between. DNA of the CDR3: TGTGCCAGCTCACCCATGGACCGGAACACTGAAGCTTTCTTT. Amino acids: CASSPMDRNTEAFF.

CDR3 residues: CASRSLSSGAGANVLTF. The CDR3 DNA is TGTGCCAGTAGGTCTCTGTCGTCAGGGGCTGGGGCCAACGTCCTGACTTTC. The V and J genes are TRBV19 and TRBJ2-6; D is perhaps TRBD1 (6 bases). The ends were cut back, 6 bases at V and 2 bases at J, with 17 bases in the middle. Per germline, CDR1 LNHDA and CDR2 SQIVND (reference sequence). The CDR3 loop spans 17 amino acids.

The chain carries TRBV5-4 and TRBJ1-2, with 7 positions matching TRBD1. There are 16 residues in the CDR3. With 4 bases clipped from V and 5 bases from J, the junction kept 14 bases outside the gene matches. Germline CDR1 reads SGHNT; CDR2 reads YYREEE (reference sequence). The CDR3 bases are TGTGCCAGCAGCCCGGACTTAGGACAGGCCCTGTATGGCTACACCTTC. This codes for CASSPDLGQALYGYTF.